This T cell receptor (beta chain) was captured by sequencing in a study of blood T cell repertoires in COVID-19. At the level of the study: T cells, B-cell-depleted T cells, or PBMCs provided the cDNA or gDNA that served as material.

This clone was counted between two and nine times. Germline values: CDR1 SQVTM, CDR2 ANQGSEA. CDR3 length: 10 residues. V lost 5 bases, J lost 3 bases, and 4 bases lay in between. Data came from immunoSEQ multiplex PCR; TCRdb stores just in-frame clones and leaves some out. The sample lists about 260,000 clones, 88% occurring once. The chain couples TRBV29-1 to TRBJ1-1; no clear D. The source material was peripheral blood. This TCR came from a woman in her 70s with COVID-19, enrolled during active disease. CDR3 protein: CSVSYTEAFF. In nucleotides, the CDR3 is TGCAGCGTTTCGTACACTGAAGCTTTCTTT.